Each of the 5 T cell receptor beta chains below was sequenced from the same sample in a study of cytotoxic CD8 clonotypes in ibrutinib-treated CLL. Assay used: immunoSEQ multiplex PCR; TCRdb lists only in-frame clones, some missing. The table lists about 140,000 clones, roughly 77% of them singletons. Sample: PBMCs, taken after 12 months of ibrutinib treatment. Every receptor here comes from a human donor with chronic lymphocytic leukemia.

There are a few counts of this clone. This chain joins TRBV6-5 and TRBJ2-3; TRBD1 agrees at 8 bases. The CDR3 is made up of 14 amino acids. J gave up 7 bases and V 2 bases, and 5 bases lay outside the gene matches. Germline CDR1 reads MNHEY; CDR2 reads SVGAGI. Written as DNA, the CDR3 is TGTGCCAGCAGTTACCGGCAGGGGGCTCATACGCAGTATTTT. Protein product: CASSYRQGAHTQYF.

The DNA for the CDR3 is TGTGCCAGCTCACCACCGGCACAAGAGACCCAGTACTTC. The encoded protein is CASSPPAQETQYF. The V call is TRBV18, the J call TRBJ2-5; D is uncertain. The V end lost 0 bases, the J end lost 2 bases, and 4 bases lay between the germline ends. CDR3 length: 13 amino acids. CDR1 and CDR2 (germline): KGHSH, LQKENI. The full variable domain, completed using reference TRBV18 and TRBJ2-5, is NAGVMQNPRHLVRRRGQEARLRCSPMKGHSHVYWYRQLPEEGLKFMVYLQKENIIDESGMPKERFSAEFPKEGPSILRIQQVVRGDSAAYFCASSPPAQETQYFGPGTRLLVL.

This sequence joins TRBV7-2 and TRBJ1-4; D gene uncertain. Between the trimmed V and J ends, which lost 6 bases and 4 bases, there was a span of 12 bases. The CDR3 spans 14 residues. Germline V gene data show CDR1 as SGHTA and CDR2 as FQGNSA. CDR3 amino acids: CASRLASNNEKLFF. In DNA, the CDR3 is TGTGCCAGCAGGTTGGCCTCCAATAATGAAAAACTGTTTTTT.

As to this clone: Other nucleotide sequences from this sample produce the same CDR3. The CDR3 bases are TGTGCCTGGAGTGTAGGGGGGAGTGACTATGGCTACACCTTC. Encoded protein: CAWSVGGSDYGYTF. The chain uses TRBV30 and TRBJ1-2; a weak D match, TRBD1 (6 bases). Germline CDR1 GTSNPN, CDR2 SVGIG (reference sequence). V dropped 0 bases and J dropped 3 bases, with 11 bases sitting between them. This CDR3 is built from 14 residues.

The chain carries TRBV2 and TRBJ1-4; 11 bases line up with TRBD1. The CDR3 has 17 amino acids. From germline, CDR1 is SNHLY and CDR2 FYNNEI. J gave up 6 bases and V 4 bases, and 10 bases lay outside the gene matches. The CDR3 loop reads CASSGGTGGPEDEKLFF. In nucleotides, the CDR3 is TGTGCCAGCAGTGGGGGGACAGGGGGACCGGAGGATGAAAAACTGTTTTTT.